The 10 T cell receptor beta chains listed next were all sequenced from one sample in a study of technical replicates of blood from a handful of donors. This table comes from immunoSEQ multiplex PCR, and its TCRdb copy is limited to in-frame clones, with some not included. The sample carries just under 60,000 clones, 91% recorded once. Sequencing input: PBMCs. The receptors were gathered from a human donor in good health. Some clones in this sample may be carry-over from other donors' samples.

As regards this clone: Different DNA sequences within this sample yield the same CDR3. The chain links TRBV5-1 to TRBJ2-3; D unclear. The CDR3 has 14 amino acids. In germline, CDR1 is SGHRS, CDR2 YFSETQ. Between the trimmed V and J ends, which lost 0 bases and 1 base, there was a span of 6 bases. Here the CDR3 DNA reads TGCGCCAGCAGCTTGGACTCTCGCACAGATACGCAGTATTTT. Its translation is CASSLDSRTDTQYF. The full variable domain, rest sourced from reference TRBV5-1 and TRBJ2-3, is KAGVTQTPRYLIKTRGQQVTLSCSPISGHRSVSWYQQTPGQGLQFLFEYFSETQRNKGNFPGRFSGRQFSNSRSEMNVSTLELGDSALYLCASSLDSRTDTQYFGPGTRLTVL.

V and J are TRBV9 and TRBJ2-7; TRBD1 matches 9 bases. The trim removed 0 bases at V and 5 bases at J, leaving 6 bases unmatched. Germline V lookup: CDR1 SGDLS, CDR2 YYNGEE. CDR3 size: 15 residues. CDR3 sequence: CASSVGGTGSHEQYF. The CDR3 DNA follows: TGTGCCAGCAGCGTAGGAGGGACAGGGAGCCACGAGCAGTACTTC.

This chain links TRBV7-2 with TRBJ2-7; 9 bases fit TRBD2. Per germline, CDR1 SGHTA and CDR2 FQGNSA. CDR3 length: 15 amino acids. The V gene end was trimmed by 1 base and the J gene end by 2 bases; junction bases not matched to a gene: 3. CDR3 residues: CASSLEAGGPYEQYF. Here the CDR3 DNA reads TGTGCCAGCAGCTTAGAAGCGGGAGGACCCTACGAGCAGTACTTC. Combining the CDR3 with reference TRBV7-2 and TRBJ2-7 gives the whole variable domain GAGVSQSPSNKVTEKGKDVELRCDPISGHTALYWYRQSLGQGLEFLIYFQGNSAPDKSGLPSDRFSAERTGGSVSTLTIQRTQQEDSAVYLCASSLEAGGPYEQYFGPGTRLTVT.

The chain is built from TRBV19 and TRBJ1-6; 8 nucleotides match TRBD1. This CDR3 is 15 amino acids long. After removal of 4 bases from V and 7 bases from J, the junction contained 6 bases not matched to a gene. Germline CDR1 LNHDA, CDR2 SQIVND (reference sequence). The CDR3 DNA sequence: TGTGCCAGTAGTACGGACAGGGTTCGGAATTCACCCCTCCACTTT. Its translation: CASSTDRVRNSPLHF. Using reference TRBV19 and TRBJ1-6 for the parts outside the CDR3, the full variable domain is DGGITQSPKYLFRKEGQNVTLSCEQNLNHDAMYWYRQDPGQGLRLIYYSQIVNDFQKGDIAEGYSVSREKKESFPLTVTSAQKNPTAFYLCASSTDRVRNSPLHFGNGTRLTVT.

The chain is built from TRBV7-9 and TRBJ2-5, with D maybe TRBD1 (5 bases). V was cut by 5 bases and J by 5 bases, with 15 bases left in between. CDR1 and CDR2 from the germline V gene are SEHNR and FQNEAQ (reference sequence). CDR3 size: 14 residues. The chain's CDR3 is CASSLWSRGETQYF. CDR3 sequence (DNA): TGTGCCAGCAGCCTTTGGAGTAGGGGTGAGACCCAGTACTTC.

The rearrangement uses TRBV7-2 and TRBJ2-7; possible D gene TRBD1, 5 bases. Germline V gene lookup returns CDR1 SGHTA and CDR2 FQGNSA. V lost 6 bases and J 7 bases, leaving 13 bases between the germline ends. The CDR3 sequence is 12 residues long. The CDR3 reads CASSQNRQEQYF. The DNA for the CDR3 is TGTGCCAGCAGTCAAAACCGACAGGAGCAGTACTTC.

CDR3 in DNA: TGTGCCAGCAGCTTTGGACTGATTATAGCCTCTGGGGCCAACGTCCTGACTTTC. This translates into CASSFGLIIASGANVLTF. The chain carries TRBV7-8 and TRBJ2-6; D possibly corresponds to TRBD2 (5 bases). The CDR3 sequence is 18 residues long. The germline V gene encodes CDR1 SGHVS and CDR2 FQNEAQ. Between the trimmed V and J ends, which lost 3 bases and 0 bases, there was a span of 15 bases. Full variable domain (remainder filled in from reference TRBV7-8 and TRBJ2-6): GAGVSQSPRYKVAKRGQDVALRCDPISGHVSLFWYQQALGQGPEFLTYFQNEAQLDKSGLPSDRFFAERPEGSVSTLKIQRTQQEDSAVYLCASSFGLIIASGANVLTFGAGSRLTVL.

The CDR3 DNA is TGTGCCAGCAGTCCGACGGAGTATAGCAATCAGCCCCAGCATTTT. Its translation is CASSPTEYSNQPQHF. The chain couples TRBV6-5 to TRBJ1-5; D uncertain. V was pared by 5 bases and J by 0 bases, with 11 bases between. Per the germline V gene, CDR1 is MNHEY and CDR2 is SVGAGI. The CDR3 is 15 residues long.

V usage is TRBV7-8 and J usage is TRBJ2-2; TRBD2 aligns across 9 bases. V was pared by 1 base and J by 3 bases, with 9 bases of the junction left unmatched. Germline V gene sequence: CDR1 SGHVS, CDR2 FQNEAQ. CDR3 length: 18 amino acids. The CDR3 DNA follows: TGTGCCAGCAGCTTAGAGGCGCGGGGGGGCCTGGACACCGGGGAGCTGTTTTTT. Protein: CASSLEARGGLDTGELFF.

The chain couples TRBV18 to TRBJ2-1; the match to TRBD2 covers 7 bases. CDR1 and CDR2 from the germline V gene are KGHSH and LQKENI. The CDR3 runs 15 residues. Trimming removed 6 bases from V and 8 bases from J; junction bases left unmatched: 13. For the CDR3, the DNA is TGTGCCAGCTCCCTCAGGGACTATCCCTCCGATGAGCAGTTCTTC. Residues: CASSLRDYPSDEQFF. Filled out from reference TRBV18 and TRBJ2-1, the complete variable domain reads NAGVMQNPRHLVRRRGQEARLRCSPMKGHSHVYWYRQLPEEGLKFMVYLQKENIIDESGMPKERFSAEFPKEGPSILRIQQVVRGDSAAYFCASSLRDYPSDEQFFGPGTRLTVL.